Described below is a single TCR beta chain sequence and its context. The assay was immunoSEQ multiplex PCR, and TCRdb's table has in-frame clones only and misses some. The sample includes 350,000 or so clones, 88% of them seen just once. The data derive from a study of blood T cell repertoires in COVID-19. Trimming cost V 4 bases and J 2 bases, with 11 bases left between them. From germline, CDR1 is MNHEY and CDR2 SMNVEV (reference sequence). The CDR3 sequence is 14 residues long. The chain joins TRBV27 to TRBJ1-2, with D unresolved. The specimen sequenced was peripheral blood. This TCR came from a woman under 40 with COVID-19, enrolled during active disease. CDR3 nucleotide sequence: TGTGCCAGCAGTTCCGAGGGAGCGAACTATGGCTACACCTTC. Amino acid sequence: CASSSEGANYGYTF.